This record covers a single T cell receptor beta chain. This specimen belongs to a study of blood T cell repertoires in COVID-19. At the level of the study: Samples representing acute and convalescent COVID-19 were sourced from the United States, Italy and Spain.

Sequencing used immunoSEQ multiplex PCR; TCRdb keeps in-frame clones, though not all of them. The table records 200,000 to 250,000 clones, 85% of them present only once. Adults between about 18 and 95 years of age took part from about two dozen US areas. The TCR comes from a man aged 40-49 years who had recovered from COVID-19. Sequencing was performed on PBMCs or T cells enriched from blood (not recorded which).

The CDR3 sequence: CASSQGATNEKLFF. The CDR3, as DNA: TGTGCCAGCTCACAGGGGGCAACTAATGAAAAACTGTTTTTT. V and J are TRBV18 and TRBJ1-4; possible D gene TRBD1, 6 bases. Trimming removed 4 bases from V and 0 bases from J, with 6 bases in between. This CDR3 spans 14 amino acids. Germline values: CDR1 KGHSH, CDR2 LQKENI.